The 28 T cell receptor beta chains listed next were all sequenced from one sample in a study of T cell repertoires in cytomegalovirus infection. Using its own MiXCR run on the reads, TCRdb lists one record per CDR3 protein. The sample shows approximately 500,000 distinct CDR3 sequences, over 9% of them seen only once. Sequenced input: PBMCs. These receptors were collected from a human donor in good health (CMV status not recorded). Some clones in this sample may be carry-over from other donors' samples.

The table lists this clonotype with many counts. J is TRBJ1-5 and V is TRBV7-8; a possible D gene is TRBD1 (6 bases). Germline CDR1 is SGHVS and CDR2 is FQNEAQ. There are 17 residues in the CDR3. V was shortened by 3 bases and J by 0 bases, with 15 bases between the two germline ends. The CDR3 DNA follows: TGTGCCAGCAGCTTGGGGGCGAGGGTGCATAGCAATCAGCCCCAGCATTTT. This sequence encodes CASSLGARVHSNQPQHF.

This clonotype was recorded at least ten times. The chain uses TRBV29-1 and TRBJ2-1; tentatively, D is TRBD1 (6 bases). Germline CDR1 SQVTM, CDR2 ANQGSEA. Trimming took 4 bases from V and 7 from J, leaving 20 bases between them. This CDR3 has 15 amino acids. The CDR3: CSVGSGALLENEQFF. The CDR3 DNA reads TGCAGCGTTGGGTCAGGGGCGTTATTGGAAAATGAGCAGTTCTTC.

The sample holds many counts of this clonotype. The chain recombines TRBV4-1 with TRBJ2-1; unclear D gene. Germline V gives CDR1 MGHRA, CDR2 YSYEKL. Trimming took 3 bases from V and 0 from J, leaving 9 bases between them. The CDR3 is 15 residues long. The CDR3 here is CASSQVDDSYNEQFF. DNA of the CDR3: TGCGCCAGCAGCCAGGTCGATGACTCCTACAATGAGCAGTTCTTC.

This chain links TRBV20-1 with TRBJ2-5; 7 nucleotides align to TRBD1. Unmatched junction bases numbered 9, after V lost 6 bases and J lost 5 bases. The CDR3 is made up of 13 amino acids. Per germline, CDR1 DFQATT and CDR2 SNEGSKA (reference sequence). The CDR3 coding sequence is TGCAGTGCCCCCACGACAGGGCTGGAGACCCAGTACTTC. Translation: CSAPTTGLETQYF.

Worth noting for this clonotype: With a much larger clone just one base away, this may be a read error. The chain uses TRBV12-3 or TRBV12-4 and TRBJ2-5; D remains unclear. Between the trimmed V and J ends, which lost 5 bases and 2 bases, there was a span of 9 bases. The CDR3 contains 13 residues. CDR3 DNA sequence: TGTGCCAGCAGTCACGCAGCTCAAGAGACCCAGTACTTC. Protein: CASSHAAQETQYF.

This clonotype was recorded a few times. V is TRBV5-1 and J is TRBJ1-1; the D is unclear. Germline V gene lookup returns CDR1 SGHRS and CDR2 YFSETQ. There are 13 residues in the CDR3. The V gene lost 2 bases and the J gene lost 1 base, with 6 bases spanning the gap. The CDR3 DNA follows: TGCGCCAGCAGCTTAAGATGGAACACTGAAGCTTTCTTT. Amino acids: CASSLRWNTEAFF.

This clonotype was found many times. The chain has TRBV19 and TRBJ2-7; 12 bases are a match to TRBD1. The CDR3 runs to 17 residues. Unmatched junction bases numbered 12, after V lost 6 bases and J lost 3 bases. The germline CDR1 and CDR2 sequences are LNHDA and SQIVND (reference sequence). In DNA form, the CDR3 reads TGTGCCAGTAGGAGTCCCGGGACAGGGGGCGCAGGCTACGAGCAGTACTTC. Translating it yields CASRSPGTGGAGYEQYF.

This clonotype has more than one count but fewer than ten. This chain links TRBV18 with TRBJ2-3; D might be TRBD2 (5 bases). Germline assignment: CDR1 KGHSH and CDR2 LQKENI. V lost 2 bases and J lost 4, with 16 bases in between. The CDR3 covers 16 residues. The CDR3 here is CASSPKQIIGADTQYF. For the CDR3, the DNA is TGTGCCAGCTCACCAAAGCAGATTATCGGGGCAGATACGCAGTATTTT.

The chain is built from TRBV9 and TRBJ2-7; D is possibly TRBD2 (5 bases). Germline V gene lookup returns CDR1 SGDLS and CDR2 YYNGEE. This CDR3 spans 14 amino acids. Trimming took off 3 bases at V and 3 bases at J, with 13 bases between the two ends. The CDR3 DNA reads as TGTGCCAGCAGCGAGTCCCAAGGAGGCTACGAGCAGTACTTC. Translating it yields CASSESQGGYEQYF. The variable domain in full, with the rest retrieved from reference TRBV9 and TRBJ2-7, is DSGVTQTPKHLITATGQRVTLRCSPRSGDLSVYWYQQSLDQGLQFLIQYYNGEERAKGNILERFSAQQFPDLHSELNLSSLELGDSALYFCASSESQGGYEQYFGPGTRLTVT.

This clonotype came up a few times. The CDR3 protein is CASSGAQGSETQYF. CDR3 nucleotides: TGTGCCAGCAGTGGAGCCCAGGGGTCAGAGACCCAGTACTTC. This sequence joins TRBV25-1 and TRBJ2-5; tentatively, D is TRBD1 (6 bases). The germline V gene has CDR1 MGHDK and CDR2 SYGVNS. Between the trimmed V and J ends, which lost 4 bases and 4 bases, there was a span of 13 bases. This CDR3 has 14 residues.

The gene calls are TRBV2 and TRBJ2-4; the D gene is possibly TRBD1 (5 bases). This CDR3 comprises 14 residues. Trimming removed 5 bases from V and 0 bases from J, with 8 bases in between. CDR1 and CDR2 from the germline V gene are SNHLY and FYNNEI. CDR3 region: CASSKGLAKNIQYF. The CDR3 DNA reads TGTGCCAGCAGTAAGGGGTTAGCCAAAAACATTCAGTACTTC. Supplemented by reference TRBV2 and TRBJ2-4, the full variable domain reads EPEVTQTPSHQVTQMGQEVILRCVPISNHLYFYWYRQILGQKVEFLVSFYNNEISEKSEIFDDQFSVERPDGSNFTLKIRSTKLEDSAMYFCASSKGLAKNIQYFGAGTRLSVL.

Only a few counts were recorded for this clonotype. This chain connects TRBV20-1 to TRBJ2-1; TRBD2 agrees at 10 bases. Trimming took 3 bases from V and 12 from J; bases not matched to a gene: 11. The CDR3 extends over 14 amino acids. Germline CDR1 DFQATT, CDR2 SNEGSKA (reference sequence). Here the CDR3 DNA reads TGCAGTGCTAGGGGTCTAGCGGGGGCTCGGGGGCAGTTCTTC. Its translation: CSARGLAGARGQFF.

V usage is TRBV28 and J usage is TRBJ1-2; tentatively, D is TRBD1 (5 bases). The CDR3 spans 14 residues. Trimming left V 6 bases short and J 2 bases short, with 13 bases between. CDR1 MDHEN and CDR2 SYDVKM come from the germline V gene. The CDR3 sequence: CASSPRQRNYGYTF. The DNA for the CDR3 is TGTGCCAGCAGCCCTAGACAGCGGAACTATGGCTACACCTTC.

This clonotype was observed many times. The chain has TRBV2 and TRBJ1-1; TRBD1 might be the D (6 bases). CDR3 length: 12 amino acids. Germline V CDR1 and CDR2: SNHLY, FYNNEI. Trimming stripped 2 bases from V and 5 bases from J, with 6 bases between. In DNA form, the CDR3 reads TGTGCCAGCAGTGAAAGGGGGACTGAAGCTTTCTTT. This sequence encodes CASSERGTEAFF.

This clonotype has at least ten counts. This chain connects TRBV27 to TRBJ2-3; no clear D gene. From germline, CDR1 is MNHEY and CDR2 SMNVEV (reference sequence). The length of the CDR3 is 17 residues. Trimming stripped 0 bases from V and 1 base from J, with 14 bases between. In DNA, the CDR3 is TGTGCCAGCAGTTTATCTCCGGACGGACCCCGCACAGATACGCAGTATTTT. Residues: CASSLSPDGPRTDTQYF.

A remark on this clonotype: A junction boundary mismatches the germline segment, possibly from a read error. This chain connects TRBV5-1 to TRBJ1-5; no clear D gene. The CDR3 has 15 residues. Germline CDR1 and CDR2: SGHRS and YFSETQ. The CDR3 reads CASSLGGLSNQLQHF. The DNA of the CDR3 is TGCGCCAGCAGCTTGGGTGGGCTCAGCAATCAGCTCCAGCATTTT.

The rearrangement links TRBV11-2 to TRBJ1-4, with TRBD1 matching over 9 bases. J gave up 7 bases and V 1 base, and 7 bases lay outside the gene matches. The germline gives CDR1 SGHAT, CDR2 FQNNGV. The length of the CDR3 is 16 residues. CDR3 sequence (DNA): TGTGCCAGCAGCTTAGCCTTACAGGGGGCAAGTGAAAAACTGTTTTTT. This sequence encodes CASSLALQGASEKLFF. The full variable domain, completed using reference TRBV11-2 and TRBJ1-4, is EAGVAQSPRYKIIEKRQSVAFWCNPISGHATLYWYQQILGQGPKLLIQFQNNGVVDDSQLPKDRFSAERLKGVDSTLKIQPAKLEDSAVYLCASSLALQGASEKLFFGSGTQLSVL.

Many counts were recorded for this clonotype. J is TRBJ1-1 and V is TRBV7-9; no clear D. The V gene lost 4 bases and the J gene lost 2 bases, with 11 bases spanning the gap. The germline gives CDR1 SEHNR, CDR2 FQNEAQ (reference sequence). The CDR3 has 14 residues. CDR3 coding DNA: TGTGCCAGCAGCTCACCTCAGACTAACACTGAAGCTTTCTTT. It specifies CASSSPQTNTEAFF.

The table lists this clonotype with many counts. V gene TRBV4-2 combines with J gene TRBJ2-1, with TRBD2 as a possible D gene (6 bases). The CDR3 totals 17 residues. Trimming shortened V by 1 base and J by 1 base, and 14 bases separated the two germline ends. Germline V gene lookup returns CDR1 LGHNA and CDR2 YNFKEQ. CDR3 DNA: TGTGCCAGCAGCCAAGGGGGGATTGCGGGGTCCTACAATGAGCAGTTCTTC. Encoded protein: CASSQGGIAGSYNEQFF.

This chain joins TRBV7-3 and TRBJ2-2, with TRBD2 matching 9 bases. The V gene's germline CDR1 is SGHTA and CDR2 FQGTGA. The CDR3 has 15 amino acids. With 3 bases clipped from V and 7 bases from J, the junction kept 6 bases outside the gene matches. In DNA form, the CDR3 reads TGTGCCAGCAGCTTGAGTAGCGGGGGACTCGGGGAGCTGTTTTTT. It codes for CASSLSSGGLGELFF.

The genes are TRBV2 and TRBJ2-1, with 9 nucleotides matching TRBD2. Germline values: CDR1 SNHLY, CDR2 FYNNEI. With V trimmed by 10 bases and J by 8 bases, 15 bases remained unmatched. The length of the CDR3 is 15 residues. This CDR3 is CAIRRGGLAGDEQFF. The CDR3 coding sequence is TGTGCCATCCGACGGGGGGGACTAGCAGGCGATGAGCAGTTCTTC.

About this clonotype: Without the conserved terminal phenylalanine or tryptophan, this CDR3 likely stems from a read error. V and J are TRBV6-6 and TRBJ2-3, with D maybe TRBD1 (5 bases). The CDR3 is 14 residues long. Germline-derived CDR1 and CDR2 are MNHNY and SVGAGI (reference sequence). Trimming cost V 7 bases and J 3 bases, with 14 bases left between them. The CDR3 here is CASTQRQLTDTQYS. The CDR3 coding sequence is TGTGCCAGCACCCAAAGACAGTTGACAGATACGCAGTATTCT.

The rearrangement uses TRBV10-3 and TRBJ1-1; D unresolved. Germline V gene lookup returns CDR1 ENHRY and CDR2 SYGVKD. The V end was cut by 6 bases, the J end by 0 bases, with 8 bases between. The CDR3 totals 13 residues. CDR3 bases: TGTGCCATCAGGCGGAAGATGAACACTGAAGCTTTCTTT. Protein sequence: CAIRRKMNTEAFF.

This clonotype was observed many times. V usage is TRBV7-8 and J usage is TRBJ2-1, with 11 bases aligning to TRBD2. CDR1 and CDR2 from the germline V gene are SGHVS and FQNEAQ. This CDR3 region has 18 residues. With 0 bases clipped from V and 0 bases from J, the junction kept 4 bases outside the gene matches. CDR3 region: CASSLALAGGFSYNEQFF. In DNA, the CDR3 is TGTGCCAGCAGCTTAGCGCTAGCGGGGGGATTCTCCTACAATGAGCAGTTCTTC.

This clonotype was seen repeatedly, ten times or more. The chain couples TRBV12-5 to TRBJ2-1; either TRBD1 or TRBD2 may fit D (5 bases each). Germline lookup yields CDR1 LGHNT and CDR2 FRNRAP. CDR3 length: 11 residues. The V end lost 3 bases, the J end lost 14 bases, and 11 bases lay between the germline ends. This CDR3 reads CASGFGAWEFF. Written as DNA, the CDR3 is TGTGCTAGTGGTTTCGGGGCCTGGGAGTTCTTC.

This clonotype has more than one count but fewer than ten. This rearrangement joins TRBV19 to TRBJ2-1, with D tentatively TRBD2 (6 bases). This CDR3 comprises 16 residues. The V gene lost 6 bases and the J gene lost 0 bases, with 15 bases spanning the gap. The germline V gene has CDR1 LNHDA and CDR2 SQIVND (reference sequence). DNA of the CDR3: TGTGCCAGTAGAACCAGCGGGCGGAGCTCCTACAATGAGCAGTTCTTC. Amino acid sequence: CASRTSGRSSYNEQFF.

Many counts were recorded for this clonotype. V and J are TRBV10-3 and TRBJ2-1, with TRBD2 matching 13 bases. J gave up 5 bases and V 3 bases, and 7 bases lay outside the gene matches. The V gene's germline CDR1 is ENHRY and CDR2 SYGVKD. The CDR3 extends over 17 amino acids. The CDR3 DNA reads as TGTGCCATCAGTGATAATACCGGGACTAGCGGGGACAATGAGCAGTTCTTC. It codes for CAISDNTGTSGDNEQFF.

This clonotype came up a few times. The V call is TRBV20-1, the J call TRBJ2-7; the D is unclear. V lost 5 bases and J 0 bases, leaving 14 bases between the germline ends. Germline V gene sequence: CDR1 DFQATT, CDR2 SNEGSKA (reference sequence). The CDR3 has 14 amino acids. The CDR3 DNA follows: TGCAGTGCTTCAGACTCAAAGGTCTCCTACGAGCAGTACTTC. Translating gives CSASDSKVSYEQYF.